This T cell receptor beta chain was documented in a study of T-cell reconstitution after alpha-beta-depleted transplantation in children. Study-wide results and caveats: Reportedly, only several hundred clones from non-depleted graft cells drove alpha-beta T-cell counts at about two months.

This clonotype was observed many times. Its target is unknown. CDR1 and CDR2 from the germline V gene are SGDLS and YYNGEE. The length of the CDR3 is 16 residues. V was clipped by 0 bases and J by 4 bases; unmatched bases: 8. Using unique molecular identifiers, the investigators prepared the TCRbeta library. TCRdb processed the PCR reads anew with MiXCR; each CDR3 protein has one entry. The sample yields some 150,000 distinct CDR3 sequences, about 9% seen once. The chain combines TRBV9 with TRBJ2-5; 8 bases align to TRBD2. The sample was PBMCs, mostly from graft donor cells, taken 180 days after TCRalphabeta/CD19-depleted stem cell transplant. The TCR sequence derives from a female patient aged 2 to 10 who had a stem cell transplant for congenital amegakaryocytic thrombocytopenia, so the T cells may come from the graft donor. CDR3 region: CASSVAPSGSRETQYF. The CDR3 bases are TGTGCCAGCAGCGTAGCTCCCAGCGGGAGTCGAGAGACCCAGTACTTC.